Listed below are T cell receptor beta chains from one sample, sequenced in a study of identifying expanded T cells in peripheral blood. TCRdb keeps only in-frame clones here, not all; method: immunoSEQ multiplex PCR. This table has about 86,000 clones, 85% appearing once. Sequenced: blood. The receptors stem from a person aged 18 to 75 in good health. Each CDR3 is given with its conserved first and last residue. Fields, in order: J gene, clone size, D gene, CDR3 length, V gene, CDR3 DNA, CDR3 protein. The D gene is left open where the match is weak. The size entry is marked missing in some rows and otherwise reads once, few, many or a size class.

TRBJ1-1	-	-	13	TRBV6-5	TGTGCCAGCAGTTACTCCATGGACAAGCGAGCTTTCTTT	CASSYSMDKRAFF
TRBJ2-5	once	TRBD1	16	TRBV7-9	TGTGCCAGCAGCTTAACAGGGGCCGGACTTCGAGAGACCCAGTACTTC	CASSLTGAGLRETQYF
TRBJ2-4	-	-	15	TRBV11-2	TGTGCCAGCAGCTTAGGCCGTCGCGCCAAAAACATTCAGTACTTC	CASSLGRRAKNIQYF
TRBJ1-5	-	-	12	TRBV19	TGTGCCAGTACCAGGGACGATCAGCCCCAGCATTTT	CASTRDDQPQHF
TRBJ1-4	-	-	14	TRBV11-3	TGTGCCAGCACCTCGTCTAGATTTAATGAAAAACTGTTTTTT	CASTSSRFNEKLFF
TRBJ1-2	few	-	13	TRBV14	TGTGCCAGCAGCCAAGGAGTTGGGGCTGGCTACACCTTC	CASSQGVGAGYTF
TRBJ1-1	few	-	16	TRBV30	TGTGCCTGGAGTCCATCCCTATTGGTGTTGAACACTGAAGCTTTCTTT	CAWSPSLLVLNTEAFF
TRBJ2-7	-	-	13	TRBV7-9	TGTGCCAGCAGCTTAATTCGACACCCCGAGCAGTACTTC	CASSLIRHPEQYF
TRBJ2-1	-	TRBD2	15	TRBV4-3	TGCGCCAGCAGCCAAGACAGCGGGGGGCCTAATGAGCAGTTCTTC	CASSQDSGGPNEQFF
TRBJ2-1	-	TRBD1	15	TRBV2	TGTGCCAGCAGCCCAAGACAGGGTAGATACAATGAGCAGTTCTTC	CASSPRQGRYNEQFF
TRBJ1-1	-	TRBD1	17	TRBV5-6	TGTGCCAGCAGCCTTACCGGGACAGGAAGGGTTCTTGCTGAAGCTTTCTTT	CASSLTGTGRVLAEAFF
TRBJ2-3	-	TRBD2	16	TRBV5-8	TGTGCCAGCAGCTTGGGTAGCGGGGGGGACACAGATACGCAGTATTTT	CASSLGSGGDTDTQYF
TRBJ2-7	once	-	14	TRBV27	TGTGCCAGCAGTTTATCAGGGATTTCCTACGAGCAGTACTTC	CASSLSGISYEQYF
TRBJ1-2	-	-	14	TRBV5-6	TGTGCCAGCAGCTTGATGGCAGGTTCCTATGGCTACACCTTC	CASSLMAGSYGYTF
TRBJ1-3	-	-	14	TRBV30	TGTGCCTGGAGTTTGGTGTGGTCTGGAAACACCATATATTTT	CAWSLVWSGNTIYF
TRBJ1-2	-	TRBD1	15	TRBV19	TGTGCCAGCGCAAGACCGCCAGGGGGTAACTATGGCTACACCTTC	CASARPPGGNYGYTF
TRBJ1-2	-	-	15	TRBV27	TGTGCCAGCAGTTTGAGGGGCCCGGGAATCTATGGCTACACCTTC	CASSLRGPGIYGYTF
TRBJ2-1	-	-	15	TRBV2	TGTGCCAGCAGTTTGTCAGGGGCGATTTACAATGAGCAGTTCTTC	CASSLSGAIYNEQFF
TRBJ2-5	-	-	10	TRBV20-1	TGCAGTGCTGGGTCGGGGGCCCAGTACTTC	CSAGSGAQYF
TRBJ2-6	-	-	15	TRBV5-4	TGTGCCAGCACTAGGAGGGGTGCTGGGGCCAACGTCCTGACTTTC	CASTRRGAGANVLTF
TRBJ2-3	-	-	12	TRBV29-1	TGCAGCGGGGGAGGGGGGGTAGATACGCAGTATTTT	CSGGGGVDTQYF
TRBJ1-2	few	-	13	TRBV7-2	TGTGCCAGCAGCTTAGACAGGTCCTATGGCTACACCTTC	CASSLDRSYGYTF
TRBJ2-5	-	TRBD2	15	TRBV7-2	TGTGCCAGCAGACCTGTAGCGGGGGTCCAAGAGACCCAGTACTTC	CASRPVAGVQETQYF
TRBJ1-5	-	-	18	TRBV19	TGTGCCAGTAGTATTGCCCCCATACAGGGATATAGCAATCAGCCCCAGCATTTT	CASSIAPIQGYSNQPQHF
TRBJ2-7	-	TRBD1	15	TRBV27	TGTGCCAGCAGTCGAACAGGGGTTTCCCCCTACGAGCAGTACTTC	CASSRTGVSPYEQYF
TRBJ2-7	-	TRBD2	16	TRBV9	TGTGCCAGCAGCGTAGTTCCTAGCGGGGGGGCCTACGAGCAGTACTTC	CASSVVPSGGAYEQYF
TRBJ2-5	-	-	13	TRBV4-3	TGCGCCAGCAGCCAAGATAGGTGGGAGACCCAGTACTTC	CASSQDRWETQYF
TRBJ1-4	-	-	13	TRBV10-3	TGTGCCATCAGGCGGCAGGAGAATGAAAAACTGTTTTTT	CAIRRQENEKLFF
TRBJ1-5	-	-	15	TRBV6-1	TGTGCCAGCAGTGAGGGCCCCCAGGGCTATCAGCCCCAGCATTTT	CASSEGPQGYQPQHF
TRBJ1-5	-	-	13	TRBV11-2	TGTGCCAGCAGCTTCAACCCAAATCAGCCCCAGCATTTT	CASSFNPNQPQHF
TRBJ2-1	-	TRBD2	15	TRBV7-2	TGTGCCAGCAGCTCGTTCGGGACTAGCGGAAATGAGCAGTTCTTC	CASSSFGTSGNEQFF
TRBJ2-2	-	-	13	TRBV30	TGTGCCTGGACCCAGGGGGGCACCGGGGAGCTGTTTTTT	CAWTQGGTGELFF
TRBJ1-4	-	-	15	TRBV28	TGTGCCAGCAGCCTTCCGGGACAAATTCGGGAAAAACTGTTTTTT	CASSLPGQIREKLFF
TRBJ1-1	once	-	15	TRBV6-5	TGTGCCAGCAGTTACTCAGCAGGGGTCATCTATGAAGCTTTCTTT	CASSYSAGVIYEAFF
TRBJ1-1	-	-	13	TRBV6-6	TGTGCCAGCAGTTACAGCGGAATCACTGAAGCTTTCTTT	CASSYSGITEAFF
TRBJ2-7	few	TRBD2	15	TRBV30	TGTGCCTGGAGCCCCCTAGCGGGGGCGCACTACGAGCAGTACTTC	CAWSPLAGAHYEQYF
TRBJ2-1	-	TRBD2	16	TRBV10-3	TGTGCCATCAGTGAGACCGGGACTAGCGAATACAATGAGCAGTTCTTC	CAISETGTSEYNEQFF
TRBJ1-5	-	-	15	TRBV6-6	TGTGCCAGCAGTTACGTGCAGGCTCTAAATCAGCCCCAGCATTTT	CASSYVQALNQPQHF
TRBJ1-2	-	TRBD1	14	TRBV6-5	TGTGCCAGCAGTTTCAACAGGGGGCGAGATGGCTACACCTTC	CASSFNRGRDGYTF
TRBJ2-2	-	-	14	TRBV6-4	TGTGCCAGCAGTGACTCAGGGTCGACCGGGGAGCTGTTTTTT	CASSDSGSTGELFF